One T cell receptor (beta chain) is described in this entry. The antigen is unknown. The data originate from a study of cytomegalovirus exposure and HLA in healthy donors. Study-wide context: Of several hundred genotyped donors, roughly 76% grouped in the Caucasian-associated ancestry cluster. Study conclusions and caveats: Reported results showed that the classifier diagnosed cytomegalovirus status with high specificity and sensitivity.

The CDR3 is 14 residues long. Trimming took 4 bases from V and 1 from J, leaving 11 bases between them. CDR1 is SGHRS, CDR2 YFSETQ, per germline. Both 60 Vbeta primers and 13 Jbeta primers went into the PCR. Repertoires were generated with immunoSEQ multiplex PCR, while TCRdb's copy carries only in-frame clones and drops some. The data contain 170,000 or so clones, about 83% of them seen just once; the ten biggest clones take up under 5%. This chain uses TRBV5-1 with TRBJ1-1; D is unclear. This clonotype originated in a girl between 5 and 17 years old in good health and CMV-seropositive. Sample: PBMCs. The CDR3 DNA sequence: TGCGCCAGCAGCCCTGAGCGCGCGAACACTGAAGCTTTCTTT. Amino acid sequence: CASSPERANTEAFF.